These 29 T cell receptor beta chains came from one sample sequenced in a study of technical replicates of blood from several donors. Repertoires were generated with immunoSEQ multiplex PCR, while TCRdb's copy carries only in-frame clones and drops some. In the table there are about 71,000 clones, roughly 92% of which are singletons. Sequenced: T cells isolated from PBMCs. The receptors were gathered from a human donor in good health.

The J gene is TRBJ1-1, the V gene TRBV15, with D unresolved. V lost 5 bases to trimming and J lost 1 base, with 8 bases between them. Germline V lookup: CDR1 LNHNV, CDR2 YYDKDF (reference sequence). This CDR3 is built from 13 residues. This CDR3 reads CATSAGWNTEAFF. In DNA form, the CDR3 reads TGTGCCACCAGCGCAGGATGGAACACTGAAGCTTTCTTT. Filled out from reference TRBV15 and TRBJ1-1, the complete variable domain reads DAMVIQNPRYQVTQFGKPVTLSCSQTLNHNVMYWYQQKSSQAPKLLFHYYDKDFNNEADTPDNFQSRRPNTSFCFLDIRSPGLGDTAMYLCATSAGWNTEAFFGQGTRLTVV.

The chain links TRBV27 to TRBJ1-5; D remains ambiguous. Germline CDR1 and CDR2: MNHEY and SMNVEV (reference sequence). V was trimmed by 3 bases and J by 7 bases, leaving 13 bases between them. CDR3 length: 14 residues. CDR3 coding DNA: TGTGCCAGCAGTTTCCAGGCCATGGGCCAGCCCCAGCATTTT. Protein sequence: CASSFQAMGQPQHF.

With regard to this clone: Additional DNA sequences in this sample encode the identical CDR3. The J gene is TRBJ2-7, the V gene TRBV9; TRBD1 matches 7 bases. The CDR3 consists of 14 residues. Unmatched junction bases numbered 3, after V lost 3 bases and J lost 0 bases. Per germline, CDR1 SGDLS and CDR2 YYNGEE. The CDR3 sequence: CASSGRDSSYEQYF. The CDR3 DNA sequence: TGTGCCAGCAGCGGACGGGACAGCTCCTACGAGCAGTACTTC.

The V and J genes are TRBV18 and TRBJ2-7; TRBD1 agrees at 7 bases. The CDR3 spans 15 residues. CDR1 and CDR2 from the germline V gene are KGHSH and LQKENI. With 3 bases clipped from V and 3 bases from J, the junction kept 8 bases outside the gene matches. The CDR3 bases are TGTGCCAGCTCACCGGAGACAGGGCACATCTACGAGCAGTACTTC. Translation gives CASSPETGHIYEQYF.

A word on this clone: Other DNA sequences within the sample encode an identical CDR3. The CDR3 DNA follows: TGTGCCTGGAGTGTACAAGGAGGTCAGCCCCAGCATTTT. The encoded protein is CAWSVQGGQPQHF. The genes are TRBV30 and TRBJ1-5; D remains ambiguous. The germline CDR1 and CDR2 sequences are GTSNPN and SVGIG (reference sequence). The CDR3 has 13 amino acids. Trimming took off 0 bases at V and 6 bases at J, with 9 bases between the two ends.

The rearrangement uses TRBV19 and TRBJ2-2; D is unresolved. Germline CDR1 is LNHDA and CDR2 is SQIVND (reference sequence). The CDR3 runs to 13 residues. The V and J ends lost 0 bases and 6 bases respectively, with 5 bases between them. CDR3 in amino acids: CASSIETAGELFF. DNA for the CDR3: TGTGCCAGTAGTATAGAGACTGCCGGGGAGCTGTTTTTT.

The chain links TRBV9 to TRBJ2-7; D possibly corresponds to TRBD2 (7 bases). The CDR3 is 15 residues long. Per germline, CDR1 SGDLS and CDR2 YYNGEE. V gave up 3 bases and J gave up 4 bases, with 17 bases separating them. This chain's CDR3 is CASSEGGGTVYEQYF. CDR3 DNA: TGTGCCAGCAGCGAGGGGGGAGGGACCGTGTACGAGCAGTACTTC.

The chain couples TRBV30 to TRBJ1-4, with 9 bases aligning to TRBD1. Germline CDR1 is GTSNPN and CDR2 is SVGIG (reference sequence). J gave up 6 bases and V 2 bases, and 4 bases lay outside the gene matches. The CDR3 is made up of 14 amino acids. Here the CDR3 DNA reads TGTGCCTGGAGTAGGACAGGGGTCGATGAAAAACTGTTTTTT. Translated: CAWSRTGVDEKLFF.

The chain joins TRBV30 to TRBJ1-2, with 7 bases lining up with TRBD1. Germline values: CDR1 GTSNPN, CDR2 SVGIG (reference sequence). The CDR3 is 15 residues long. J was trimmed by 4 bases and V by 1 base; bases with no gene match: 9. DNA for the CDR3: TGTGCCTGGAGTGCCACCGGGGACAGTCTCTATGGCTACACCTTC. Amino acid sequence: CAWSATGDSLYGYTF.

CDR3 loop: CASSLEQVNYEQYF. CDR3 nucleotide sequence: TGCGCCAGCAGCCTGGAACAGGTAAACTACGAGCAGTACTTC. J is TRBJ2-7 and V is TRBV4-1; D is perhaps TRBD1 (5 bases). Trimming left V 4 bases short and J 3 bases short, with 13 bases between. Germline values: CDR1 MGHRA, CDR2 YSYEKL. This CDR3 is built from 14 residues.

V is TRBV6-5 and J is TRBJ1-3; tentative D call: TRBD1 (6 bases). The CDR3 is 15 amino acids. The germline CDR1 and CDR2 sequences are MNHEY and SVGAGI. Trimming took 0 bases from V and 4 from J, leaving 10 bases between them. CDR3 in DNA: TGTGCCAGCAGTTACTCGGAGACAGGAGGAAACACCATATATTTT. Amino acids: CASSYSETGGNTIYF.

The V call is TRBV6-5, the J call TRBJ2-7, with a tentative D call TRBD2 (5 bases). Trimming stripped 0 bases from V and 7 bases from J, with 16 bases between. This CDR3 region has 15 residues. Germline CDR1 is MNHEY and CDR2 is SVGAGI. The CDR3 loop reads CASSYSMGALGEQYF. Here the CDR3 DNA reads TGTGCCAGCAGTTACTCGATGGGAGCTCTAGGGGAGCAGTACTTC.

The V gene is TRBV5-1, the J gene TRBJ2-7; 10 bases match TRBD2. CDR1 is SGHRS and CDR2 is YFSETQ in the germline V gene. With V trimmed by 2 bases and J by 0 bases, 5 bases remained unmatched. This CDR3 comprises 16 residues. CDR3 sequence reads: CASSLGLAVYSYEQYF. CDR3 in DNA: TGCGCCAGCAGCTTAGGACTAGCGGTCTACTCCTACGAGCAGTACTTC.

The chain employs TRBV11-3 and TRBJ2-1; D is uncertain. V lost 4 bases and J lost 4, with 5 bases in between. Looked up from germline, CDR1 is SGHNT and CDR2 is YENEEA. This CDR3 is 12 amino acids long. The CDR3 bases are TGTGCCAGCAGCTCGGTTTACAATGAGCAGTTCTTC. It codes for CASSSVYNEQFF.

The V and J genes are TRBV2 and TRBJ1-5; 8 positions agree with TRBD1. The CDR3 covers 13 residues. Germline V gene lookup returns CDR1 SNHLY and CDR2 FYNNEI. Trimming cost V 11 bases and J 7 bases; bases outside gene matches: 10. CDR3 sequence (DNA): TGTGCCGGAACCGGGACAGGTAACCAGCCCCAGCATTTT. It specifies CAGTGTGNQPQHF.

The V gene is TRBV9, the J gene TRBJ1-2; 7 bases line up with TRBD1. This CDR3 has 16 amino acids. After removal of 5 bases from V and 10 bases from J, the junction contained 20 bases not matched to a gene. Germline-derived CDR1 and CDR2 are SGDLS and YYNGEE. For the CDR3, the DNA is TGTGCCAGCAGTTCCCAGAGGGGAGACAGGGAAATCCCCTACACCTTC. Translating gives CASSSQRGDREIPYTF. The full variable domain, with the rest looked up from reference TRBV9 and TRBJ1-2, is DSGVTQTPKHLITATGQRVTLRCSPRSGDLSVYWYQQSLDQGLQFLIQYYNGEERAKGNILERFSAQQFPDLHSELNLSSLELGDSALYFCASSSQRGDREIPYTFGSGTRLTVV.

The V gene is TRBV28, the J gene TRBJ2-7; D is ambiguous. The CDR3 extends over 15 amino acids. V lost 2 bases to trimming and J lost 4 bases, with 15 bases between them. Per the germline V gene, CDR1 is MDHEN and CDR2 is SYDVKM. CDR3 nucleotide sequence: TGTGCCAGCAGTTTAGCCCCCGCAGCGCAGTACGAGCAGTACTTC. Protein sequence: CASSLAPAAQYEQYF.

The rearrangement joins TRBV18 to TRBJ2-7, with 7 bases lining up with TRBD2. J gave up 0 bases and V 4 bases, and 9 bases lay outside the gene matches. This CDR3 has 16 amino acids. Looked up from germline, CDR1 is KGHSH and CDR2 is LQKENI. The CDR3 DNA reads TGTGCCAGCTCACTTACTGGTAGCGGGCACTCCTACGAGCAGTACTTC. Translated, it gives CASSLTGSGHSYEQYF.

This clone occurred once. This rearrangement joins TRBV5-1 to TRBJ2-5; possibly TRBD2 for D (7 bases). CDR3 length: 14 residues. The germline V gene encodes CDR1 SGHRS and CDR2 YFSETQ. Trimming took 1 base from V and 3 from J, leaving 10 bases between them. The CDR3 region is CASSLRGAEETQYF. The CDR3 DNA sequence: TGCGCCAGCAGCTTGCGGGGGGCGGAAGAGACCCAGTACTTC.

This sequence joins TRBV30 and TRBJ2-2; 11 positions agree with TRBD1. V lost 4 bases and J lost 6; bases outside the gene matches: 13. Germline V CDR1 and CDR2: GTSNPN, SVGIG (reference sequence). The CDR3 runs 17 residues. As DNA, the CDR3 is TGTGCCTGGATACGGGACAGGGGGTTTCAGAGGGCCGGGGAGCTGTTTTTT. This sequence encodes CAWIRDRGFQRAGELFF.

This chain joins TRBV5-6 and TRBJ2-1, with D possibly being TRBD2 (6 bases). The V end lost 2 bases, the J end lost 8 bases, and 11 bases lay between the germline ends. The germline V gene has CDR1 SGHDT and CDR2 YYEEEE. The CDR3 extends over 13 amino acids. The CDR3 DNA follows: TGTGCCAGCAGCTTCAGGCGGGATTATGAGCAGTTCTTC. Protein: CASSFRRDYEQFF.

CDR3 nucleotides: TGTGCCAGCAGCGTAGCTCCCAGCGGGAGGGGCCCACAAGAGACCCAGTACTTC. It codes for CASSVAPSGRGPQETQYF. V usage is TRBV9 and J usage is TRBJ2-5; 10 nucleotides line up with TRBD2. This CDR3 region has 18 residues. The V gene end was trimmed by 0 bases and the J gene end by 2 bases; junction bases not matched to a gene: 10. Germline CDR1 reads SGDLS; CDR2 reads YYNGEE.

The rearrangement uses TRBV6-5 and TRBJ1-2; 7 nucleotides match TRBD1. CDR1 is MNHEY and CDR2 is SVGAGI in the germline V gene. The CDR3 has 14 amino acids. Germline trimming cut 6 bases from V and 4 bases from J; bases unmatched to any gene: 8. The CDR3 protein is CASRPPGGSYGYTF. CDR3 bases: TGTGCCAGCAGGCCGCCAGGGGGAAGCTATGGCTACACCTTC.

The chain links TRBV27 to TRBJ2-7; the match to TRBD1 covers 9 bases. There are 17 residues in the CDR3. The V and J ends lost 1 base and 4 bases, in that order; junction bases with no gene match: 11. Germline V gene data show CDR1 as MNHEY and CDR2 as SMNVEV (reference sequence). CDR3 sequence: CASSLFPPGQGMYEQYF. The CDR3 DNA reads as TGTGCCAGCAGTTTATTTCCACCGGGACAGGGAATGTACGAGCAGTACTTC.

The V gene is TRBV5-1, the J gene TRBJ2-3; 8 bases agree with TRBD2. This CDR3 spans 17 amino acids. Germline trimming cut 4 bases from V and 4 bases from J; bases unmatched to any gene: 14. The germline gives CDR1 SGHRS, CDR2 YFSETQ. DNA of the CDR3: TGCGCCAGCAGCCCTGGTCGCTTAGCGGGATGGGCAGATACGCAGTATTTT. Its translation: CASSPGRLAGWADTQYF.

The chain joins TRBV9 to TRBJ2-7; D gene uncertain. V lost 0 bases, J lost 2 bases, and 9 bases lay in between. There are 14 residues in the CDR3. Germline lookup yields CDR1 SGDLS and CDR2 YYNGEE. The CDR3 loop reads CASSVVAHTYEQYF. The CDR3 DNA sequence: TGTGCCAGCAGCGTAGTGGCCCATACCTACGAGCAGTACTTC.

CDR3 sequence reads: CASSPRTGVNEKLFF. In nucleotides, the CDR3 is TGTGCCAGCAGCCCTCGGACAGGGGTTAATGAAAAACTGTTTTTT. The rearrangement uses TRBV14 and TRBJ1-4; 9 nucleotides agree with TRBD1. The CDR3 is 15 residues long. After removal of 4 bases from V and 4 bases from J, the junction contained 4 bases not matched to a gene. From germline, CDR1 is SGHDN and CDR2 FVKESK.

This clone appeared once. The CDR3 DNA is TGTGCCAGTAGAGGGCGCGGGGGCTCTGGAAACACCATATATTTT. Amino acid sequence: CASRGRGGSGNTIYF. The J gene is TRBJ1-3, the V gene TRBV19, with D possibly being TRBD1 (5 bases). The CDR3 has 15 residues. Deletions cut 6 bases from V and 0 bases from J, with 12 bases between. Germline V CDR1 and CDR2: LNHDA, SQIVND (reference sequence). Together with reference TRBV19 and TRBJ1-3, the CDR3 gives the full variable domain: DGGITQSPKYLFRKEGQNVTLSCEQNLNHDAMYWYRQDPGQGLRLIYYSQIVNDFQKGDIAEGYSVSREKKESFPLTVTSAQKNPTAFYLCASRGRGGSGNTIYFGEGSWLTVV.

This chain links TRBV12-5 with TRBJ2-1; 11 positions match TRBD2. Trimming took 6 bases from V and 8 from J; bases not matched to a gene: 6. CDR3 length: 14 amino acids. Germline V gives CDR1 LGHNT, CDR2 FRNRAP. CDR3 sequence (DNA): TGTGCTAGTGGCTTAGCGGGAGGGCCCGATGAGCAGTTCTTC. As protein: CASGLAGGPDEQFF.